The clone carrying this T cell receptor beta chain showed up just a few times. Its cognate antigen is unknown. This CDR3 is built from 14 residues. V gave up 4 bases and J gave up 1 base, with 14 bases separating them. CDR1 and CDR2 from the germline V gene are DFQATT and SNEGSKA (reference sequence). Next came a second PCR, run for about 7 to 12 cycles, which used a sample-barcoded 5' primer along with a J-beta primer mix. Every cDNA molecule carried a tag from a template-switch adaptor bearing 12 random nucleotides. TCRdb called the 5' RACE reads again in MiXCR, with one record for every CDR3 protein. The repertoire holds approximately 810,000 distinct CDR3 sequences, with approximately 35% as singletons. The sample is drawn from a study of blood T cells in healthy people across ages. Study-wide results and limits: Across the age range, TCR beta diversity per million T cells fell in a roughly linear way. PBMCs were not sorted, which prevented a conclusive comparison of naive versus antigen-experienced cells.

Sequencing was carried out using blood. V and J are TRBV20-1 and TRBJ2-7; D is ambiguous. The TCR originated in a man between 18 and 35 years old in good health. The CDR3 nucleotides are TGCAGTGCTAACCCTTCCTCGAGATCCTACGAGCAGTACTTC. As protein: CSANPSSRSYEQYF.